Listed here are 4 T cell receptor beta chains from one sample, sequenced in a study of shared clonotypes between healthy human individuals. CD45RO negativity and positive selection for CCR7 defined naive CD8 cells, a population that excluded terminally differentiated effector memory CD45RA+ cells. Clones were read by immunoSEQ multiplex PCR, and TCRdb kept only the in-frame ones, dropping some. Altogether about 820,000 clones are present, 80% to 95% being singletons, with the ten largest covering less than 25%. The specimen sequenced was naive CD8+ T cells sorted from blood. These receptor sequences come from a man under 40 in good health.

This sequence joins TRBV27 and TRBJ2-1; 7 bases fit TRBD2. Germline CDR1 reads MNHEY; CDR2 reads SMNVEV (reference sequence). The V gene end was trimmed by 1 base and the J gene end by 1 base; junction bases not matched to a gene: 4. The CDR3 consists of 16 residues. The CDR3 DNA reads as TGTGCCAGCAGTTTATATCGCGGGAGTTCCTACAATGAGCAGTTCTTC. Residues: CASSLYRGSSYNEQFF.

The CDR3 region is CASTPWDRAGGYTF. In nucleotides, the CDR3 is TGTGCCAGCACCCCCTGGGACAGGGCTGGCGGCTACACCTTC. J is TRBJ1-2 and V is TRBV5-5, with 9 bases aligning to TRBD1. With 6 bases clipped from V and 8 bases from J, the junction kept 11 bases outside the gene matches. The germline CDR1 and CDR2 sequences are SGHKS and YYEKEE (reference sequence). The CDR3 extends over 14 amino acids.

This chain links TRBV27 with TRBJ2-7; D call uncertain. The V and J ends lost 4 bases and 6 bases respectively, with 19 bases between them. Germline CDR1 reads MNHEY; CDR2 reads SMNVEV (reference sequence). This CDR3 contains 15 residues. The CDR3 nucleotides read TGTGCCAGCAGTTCCCCGGGCCTAGGTCAATTCGAGCAGTACTTC. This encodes CASSSPGLGQFEQYF.

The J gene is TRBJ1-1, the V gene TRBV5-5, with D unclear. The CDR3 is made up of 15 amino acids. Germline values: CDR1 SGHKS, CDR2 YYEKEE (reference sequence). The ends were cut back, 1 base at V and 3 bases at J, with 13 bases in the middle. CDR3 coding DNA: TGTGCCAGCAGCTTGCGGCGGGTTGGAGACACTGAAGCTTTCTTT. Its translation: CASSLRRVGDTEAFF.